The clone carrying this T cell receptor (beta chain) was seen ten or more times. What it binds is not known. The data originate from a study of regulatory T cells in long-lasting Graves disease. Study-wide context: Less than 3 months of antithyroid drugs had been taken by newly diagnosed Graves' patients. Notes on the study in general: Relative to newly diagnosed Graves' patients, persistent ones had lower TCR diversity.

Time point given: newly diagnosed GD, antithyroid drugs for less than 3 months. TCR sequences were obtained from RNA taken from PBMCs. Trimming removed 3 bases at V and 5 bases at J, with 11 bases between. The CDR3 extends over 13 amino acids. Germline V gene sequence: CDR1 LGHDT, CDR2 YNNKEL (reference sequence). The TCR beta library used iRepertoire HTBI primers with Arm-PCR amplification of CDR3. In TCRdb, the multiplex PCR reads were re-called with MiXCR into one record per CDR3 protein. The sample includes about 310,000 distinct CDR3 sequences, about 18% of them seen just once. This sample comprised peripheral blood mononuclear cells (PBMCs), obtained at new diagnosis, from a patient treated with antithyroid drugs. The TCR was taken from a female donor with Graves disease. This rearrangement joins TRBV3-1 to TRBJ2-7; maybe TRBD1 (5 bases). The chain's CDR3 is CASSHQGINEQYF. The CDR3 nucleotides are TGTGCCAGCAGCCATCAGGGTATAAACGAGCAGTACTTC.